This T cell receptor beta chain is from a study of control samples from healthy donors and cancer patients. Here immunoSEQ multiplex PCR was the method, and the copy in TCRdb shows in-frame clones only, minus some. Counted here are fewer than 100,000 clones, 82% occurring once; the ten biggest clones make up around 10%. From germline, CDR1 is MNHEY and CDR2 SVGEGT. Trimming removed 2 bases from V and 3 bases from J; junction bases left unmatched: 12. The CDR3 length is 17 residues. The V gene is TRBV6-2 or TRBV6-3, the J gene TRBJ1-1; 7 bases are shared with TRBD1. This sequence was found in a woman aged 60-75 years in good health. Material: blood. CDR3 DNA: TGTGCCAGCAGTTACCCCCAGGGGGATACAGGGTACACTGAAGCTTTCTTT. Residues: CASSYPQGDTGYTEAFF.